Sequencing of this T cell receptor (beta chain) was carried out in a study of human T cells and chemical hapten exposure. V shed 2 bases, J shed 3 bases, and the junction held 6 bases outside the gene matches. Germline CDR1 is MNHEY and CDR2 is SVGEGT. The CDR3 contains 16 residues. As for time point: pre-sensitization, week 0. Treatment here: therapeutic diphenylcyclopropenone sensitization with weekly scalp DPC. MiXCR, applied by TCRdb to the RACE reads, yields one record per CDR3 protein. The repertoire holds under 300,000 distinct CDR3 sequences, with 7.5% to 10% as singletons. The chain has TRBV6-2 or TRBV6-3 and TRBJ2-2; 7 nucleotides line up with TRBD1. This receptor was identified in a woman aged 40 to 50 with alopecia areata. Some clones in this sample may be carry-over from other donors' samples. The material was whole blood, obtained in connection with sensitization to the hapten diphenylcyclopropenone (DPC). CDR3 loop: CASSYPDRDHTGELFF. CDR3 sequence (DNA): TGTGCCAGCAGTTACCCTGACAGGGACCACACCGGGGAGCTGTTTTTT.